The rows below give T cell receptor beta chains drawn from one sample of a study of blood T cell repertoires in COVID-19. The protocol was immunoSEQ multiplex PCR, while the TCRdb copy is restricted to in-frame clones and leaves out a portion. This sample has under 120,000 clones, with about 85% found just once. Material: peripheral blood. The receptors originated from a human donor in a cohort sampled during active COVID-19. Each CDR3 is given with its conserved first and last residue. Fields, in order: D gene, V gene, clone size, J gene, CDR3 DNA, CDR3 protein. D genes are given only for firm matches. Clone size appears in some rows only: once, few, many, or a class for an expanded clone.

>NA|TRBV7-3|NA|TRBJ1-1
TGTGCCAGCAGCTTCGCAGGGGAGGGAGCTTTCTTT
CASSFAGEGAFF
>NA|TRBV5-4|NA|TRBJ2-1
TGTGCCAGCAGCGAAACGGGGGACTCCTACAATGAGCAGTTCTTC
CASSETGDSYNEQFF
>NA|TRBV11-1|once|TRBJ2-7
TGTGCCAGCAGCTTGGCGGAATCCTACGAGCAGTACTTC
CASSLAESYEQYF
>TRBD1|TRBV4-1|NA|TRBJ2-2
TGCGCCAGCAGCCAACCGGGACAGGGGTCCGGGGAGCTGTTTTTT
CASSQPGQGSGELFF
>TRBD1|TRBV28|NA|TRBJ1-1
TGTGCCAGCAGTTCCCCGACAGGGGGATACACTGAAGCTTTCTTT
CASSSPTGGYTEAFF
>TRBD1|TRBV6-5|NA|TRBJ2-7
TGTGCCAGCAGCCTACAGGGGTCCAACTCCTACGAGCAGTACTTC
CASSLQGSNSYEQYF
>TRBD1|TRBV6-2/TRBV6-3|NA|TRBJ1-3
TGTGCCAGCAGTTCCAGACAGGGGGCTGCTTTCGGCTCTGGAAACACCATATATTTT
CASSSRQGAAFGSGNTIYF
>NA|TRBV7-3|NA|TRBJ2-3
TGTGCCAGCAGCCCCCGTCGGTCAAGCACAGATACGCAGTATTTT
CASSPRRSSTDTQYF
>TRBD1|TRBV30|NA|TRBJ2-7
TGTGCCTGGAGGAACGGGGACAGGGCTTTCTCCTACGAGCAGTACTTC
CAWRNGDRAFSYEQYF
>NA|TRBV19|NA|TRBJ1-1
TGTGCCAGTAGTGCGGACATTGGCACTGAAGCTTTCTTT
CASSADIGTEAFF
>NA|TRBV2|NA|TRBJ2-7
TGTGCCAGCGTCAGTCCGACTTATTCCTACGAGCAGTACTTC
CASVSPTYSYEQYF
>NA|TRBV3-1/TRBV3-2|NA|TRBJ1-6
TGTGCCAGCAGCCAGCGTTACCGGGAATTTAATTCACCCCTCCACTTT
CASSQRYREFNSPLHF
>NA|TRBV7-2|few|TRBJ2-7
TGTGCCAGCAGCTTAGCAACAGGTTCCTACGAGCAGTACTTC
CASSLATGSYEQYF
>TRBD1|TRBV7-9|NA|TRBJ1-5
TGTGCCAGCAGCTTGGGCGCGGGACAGTCCCAGCATTTT
CASSLGAGQSQHF
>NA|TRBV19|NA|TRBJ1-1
TGTGCCAGTAGTTCTTCAGGTGGGACTGAAGCTTTCTTT
CASSSSGGTEAFF
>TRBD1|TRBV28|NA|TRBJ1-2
TGTGCCAGCAGTTCGGGGGGCGGACAGGGGGCGAATGGCTACACCTTC
CASSSGGGQGANGYTF
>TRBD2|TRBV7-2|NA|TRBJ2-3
TGTGCCAGCAGCTTGGCGGGGGGGCTCGATACGCAGTATTTT
CASSLAGGLDTQYF
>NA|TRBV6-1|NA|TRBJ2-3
TGTGCCAGCAGTGAAACTAATGCAGATACGCAGTATTTT
CASSETNADTQYF
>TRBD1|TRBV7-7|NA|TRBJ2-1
TGTGCCAGCAGCCCGCAGACAGGGACCTACAATGAGCAGTTCTTC
CASSPQTGTYNEQFF
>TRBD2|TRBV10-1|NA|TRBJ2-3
TGCGCCAGCAGCCTAGCGGGGACAGATACGCAGTATTTT
CASSLAGTDTQYF
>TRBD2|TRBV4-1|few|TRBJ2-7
TGCGCCAGCAGCCAAACCCTAGCGGGAGGCCACGAGCAGTACTTC
CASSQTLAGGHEQYF
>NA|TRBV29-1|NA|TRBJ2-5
TGCAGCGTTGATCAGGCGCAAGAGACCCAGTACTTC
CSVDQAQETQYF
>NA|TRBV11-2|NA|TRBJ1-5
TGTGCCAGCAGTTTGGGCCTTAGCAATCAGCCCCAGCATTTT
CASSLGLSNQPQHF
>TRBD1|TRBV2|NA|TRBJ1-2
TGTGCCAGCAGTATATATGACAGGGAGATCGGCTACACCTTC
CASSIYDREIGYTF
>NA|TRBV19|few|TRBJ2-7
TGTGCCAGTAGTAACTGGGGGGGGGCGAGCGAGCAGTACTTC
CASSNWGGASEQYF
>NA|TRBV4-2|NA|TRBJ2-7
TGTGCCAGCAGCCAAGGGTCAGAGGTGATCGAGCAGTACTTC
CASSQGSEVIEQYF
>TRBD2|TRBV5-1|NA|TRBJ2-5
TGCGCCAGCAGTTCTGAGCCTAGCGGGAGTGGGGAGACCCAGTACTTC
CASSSEPSGSGETQYF
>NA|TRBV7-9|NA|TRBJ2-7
TGTGCCAGCAGCTACCTTGCGGAGCAGTACTTC
CASSYLAEQYF
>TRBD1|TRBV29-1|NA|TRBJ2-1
TGCAGCGTTGAACAGGGGGCGGGTGAGCAGTTCTTC
CSVEQGAGEQFF
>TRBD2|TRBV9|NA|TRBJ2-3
TGTGCCAGCAGCACGGGGGGTCTTAAGAGCACAGATACGCAGTATTTT
CASSTGGLKSTDTQYF
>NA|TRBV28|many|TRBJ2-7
TGTGCCAGCGGTGGCGGGGTCCCCTCCTACGAGCAGTACTTC
CASGGGVPSYEQYF
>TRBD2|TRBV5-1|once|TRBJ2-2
TGCGCCAGCAGCCCACAATTAGCGGGAGGGCCCGGGACCGGGGAGCTGTTTTTT
CASSPQLAGGPGTGELFF
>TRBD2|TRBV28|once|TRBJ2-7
TGTGCCAGCATACGGTCGAGCGGGAGTCTCGAGCAGTACTTC
CASIRSSGSLEQYF
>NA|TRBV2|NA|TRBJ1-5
TGTGCCAGCAGAGCAGGGGTTTCGAGCAATCAGCCCCAGCATTTT
CASRAGVSSNQPQHF
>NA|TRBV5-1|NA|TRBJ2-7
TGCGCCAGCAGCTTGACCACGGACGAGCAGTACTTC
CASSLTTDEQYF
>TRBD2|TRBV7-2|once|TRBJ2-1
TGTGCCAGCAGCTTATCCGGGACTAGTGATGGGGAGCAGTTCTTC
CASSLSGTSDGEQFF
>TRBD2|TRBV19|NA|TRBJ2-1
TGTGCCAGTAAAGCGGGAGGGCTTTGGGATGAGCAGTTCTTC
CASKAGGLWDEQFF
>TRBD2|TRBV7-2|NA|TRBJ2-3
TGTGCCAGCAGCTTACGGACTAGCGGGACAGATACGCAGTATTTT
CASSLRTSGTDTQYF
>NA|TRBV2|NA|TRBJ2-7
TGTGCCAGCAGTGAGAGGGCGCCAATATACTACGAGCAGTACTTC
CASSERAPIYYEQYF
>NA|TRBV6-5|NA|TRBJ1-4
TGTGCCAGCAGCGTGGACGGGGGAACTAATGAAAAACTGTTTTTT
CASSVDGGTNEKLFF
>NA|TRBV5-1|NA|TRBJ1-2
TGCGCCAGCAGCTCCGGACAGAACTATGGCTACACCTTC
CASSSGQNYGYTF
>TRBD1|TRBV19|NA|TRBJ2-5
TGTGCCAGTAGTATAGTCACAGGGGGGGAGACCCAGTACTTC
CASSIVTGGETQYF
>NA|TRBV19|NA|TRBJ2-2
TGTGCCAGTAGTTGGACAGCAGCGAACACCGGGGAGCTGTTTTTT
CASSWTAANTGELFF
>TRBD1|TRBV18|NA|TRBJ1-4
TGTGCCAGCTCACTTCCGACAGGGGTGGGAGAAAAACTGTTTTTT
CASSLPTGVGEKLFF
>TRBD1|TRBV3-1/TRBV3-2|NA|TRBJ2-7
TGTGCCAGCAGCTACGGCCCGGACAGGGTCTACGAGCAGTACTTC
CASSYGPDRVYEQYF